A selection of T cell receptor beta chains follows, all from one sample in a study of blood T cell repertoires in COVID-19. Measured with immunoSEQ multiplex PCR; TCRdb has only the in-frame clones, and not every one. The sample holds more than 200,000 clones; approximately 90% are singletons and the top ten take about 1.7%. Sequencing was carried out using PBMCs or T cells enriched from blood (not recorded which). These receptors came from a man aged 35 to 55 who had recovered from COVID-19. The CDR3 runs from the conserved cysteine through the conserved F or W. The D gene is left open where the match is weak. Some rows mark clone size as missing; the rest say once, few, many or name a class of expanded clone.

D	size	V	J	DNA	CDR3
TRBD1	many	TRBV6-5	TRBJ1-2	TGTGCCAGCAGTTACCAAGCAGGGGGCTATGGCTACACCTTC	CASSYQAGGYGYTF
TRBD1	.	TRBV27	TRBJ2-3	TGTGCCAGCAGAAATCTTCCGGGACAGGGGAGCACAGATACGCAGTATTTT	CASRNLPGQGSTDTQYF
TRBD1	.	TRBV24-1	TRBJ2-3	TGTGCCACCAGTGATTTCCTAGGTGACAGGGATACAGATACGCAGTATTTT	CATSDFLGDRDTDTQYF
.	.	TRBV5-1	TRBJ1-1	TGCGCCAGCAGCTCAAACACCCACCTTGAAGCTTTCTTT	CASSSNTHLEAFF
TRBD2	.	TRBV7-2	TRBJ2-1	TGTGCCAGCAGCTTAGATACTAGCGGTTACAATGAGCAGTTCTTC	CASSLDTSGYNEQFF
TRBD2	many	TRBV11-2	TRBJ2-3	TGTGCCAGCAGCTTAGATCGGACTAGCGCCTTGGTAGATACGCAGTATTTT	CASSLDRTSALVDTQYF
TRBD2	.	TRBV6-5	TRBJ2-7	TGTGCCAGCAGACGACTAGCGGGACTCTACGAGCAGTACTTC	CASRRLAGLYEQYF
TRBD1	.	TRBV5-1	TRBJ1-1	TGCGCCAGCAGCCCCCGACAGGGGGCGAACACTGAAGCTTTCTTT	CASSPRQGANTEAFF
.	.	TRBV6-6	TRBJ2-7	TGTGCCAGCAGAACCGCCGTGGACAGCTACGAGCAGTACTTC	CASRTAVDSYEQYF
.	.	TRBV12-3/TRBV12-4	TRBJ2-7	TGTGCCAGCAGTTTGACAGGTGCCTACGAGCAGTACTTC	CASSLTGAYEQYF
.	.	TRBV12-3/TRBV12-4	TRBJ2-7	TGTGCCAGCAGTTGGAGGAGCTACGAGCAGTACTTC	CASSWRSYEQYF
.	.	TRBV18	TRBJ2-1	TGTGCCAGCTCACCACCGTTTGCGGGACCCCCCAATCGCGGTGAGCAGTTCTTC	CASSPPFAGPPNRGEQFF
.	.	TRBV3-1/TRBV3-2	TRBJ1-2	TGTGCCAGCAGCCCATCCGAGACCCCGACAAAGGGCTACACCTTC	CASSPSETPTKGYTF
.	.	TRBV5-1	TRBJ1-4	TGCGCCAGCAGCTTGGCCCAGGGAAATGAAAAACTGTTTTTT	CASSLAQGNEKLFF
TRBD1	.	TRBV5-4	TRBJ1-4	TGTGCCAGCAGCCCCGGGACAGGGAATGAAAAACTGTTTTTT	CASSPGTGNEKLFF
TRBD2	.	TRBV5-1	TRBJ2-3	TGCGCCAGCGGGGGGACTAGCGGCAGCACAGATACGCAGTATTTT	CASGGTSGSTDTQYF
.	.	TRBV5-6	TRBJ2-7	TGTGCCAGCAAGAAGTCAGGGGTCTCCTACGAGCAGTACTTC	CASKKSGVSYEQYF
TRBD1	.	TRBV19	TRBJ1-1	TGTGCCAGTCGGAGACAGGGGGCGGAGAACACTGAAGCTTTCTTT	CASRRQGAENTEAFF
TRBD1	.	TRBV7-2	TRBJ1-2	TGTGCCAGCAGCTTAGCGGGCGGACAGGGGGCTCTGGACTATGGCTACACCTTC	CASSLAGGQGALDYGYTF
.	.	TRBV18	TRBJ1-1	TGTGCCAGCTCACCACTTCTAGCAAGGGCGAACACTGAAGCTTTCTTT	CASSPLLARANTEAFF
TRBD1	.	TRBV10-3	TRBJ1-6	TGTGCCATCAGTCAAGAGGGGGCGCGAAATAATTCACCCCTCCACTTT	CAISQEGARNNSPLHF
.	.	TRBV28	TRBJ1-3	TGTGCCAGCGGCTACAGGGAAACCATATATTTT	CASGYRETIYF
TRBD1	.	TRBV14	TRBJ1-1	TGTGCCAGCAGGGGCCCCGGGACAGTCGGGGAAGCTTTCTTT	CASRGPGTVGEAFF
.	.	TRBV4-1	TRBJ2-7	TGCGCCAGCAGCCAAGATAGGGTGGCGCAGGGGCTCTCCTACGAGCAGTACTTC	CASSQDRVAQGLSYEQYF
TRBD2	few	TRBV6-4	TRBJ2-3	TGTGCCAGCAGTGACTCGGCTAGCGGGGGCGCAGATACGCAGTATTTT	CASSDSASGGADTQYF
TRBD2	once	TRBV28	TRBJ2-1	TGTGCCAGCAGTTCCCCTAGCGGGTCCCACAATGAGCAGTTCTTC	CASSSPSGSHNEQFF
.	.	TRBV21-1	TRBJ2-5	TGTGCCAGCAGCAAAGGGAGTAGCGGTGAGACCCAGTACTTC	CASSKGSSGETQYF
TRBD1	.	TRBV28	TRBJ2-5	TGTGCCAGCACCTGGACAGGGACACAAGAGACCCAGTACTTC	CASTWTGTQETQYF
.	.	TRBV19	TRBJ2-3	TGTGCCAGTAGTAAAGATCCTCCTCCCGATACGCAGTATTTT	CASSKDPPPDTQYF
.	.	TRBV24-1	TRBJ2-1	TGTGCCACCAGTGATTCCCCTAGGACAGAGGTAGGTGAGCAGTTCTTC	CATSDSPRTEVGEQFF
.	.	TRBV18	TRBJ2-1	TGTGCCAGCTCACCATCTTCCGGACAGCTTTACAATGAGCAGTTCTTC	CASSPSSGQLYNEQFF
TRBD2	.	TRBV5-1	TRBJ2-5	TGCGCCAGCAGCTTGAATAGCCTAGCGGTCCGGGAGACCCAGTACTTC	CASSLNSLAVRETQYF
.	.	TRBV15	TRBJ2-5	TGTGCCACCAGCAGAGATGTTCGGGAGTGGGGCCAAGAGACCCAGTACTTC	CATSRDVREWGQETQYF
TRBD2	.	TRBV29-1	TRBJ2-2	TGCAGCTCTAGACTAGCGGGAGATCACGGGGAGCTGTTTTTT	CSSRLAGDHGELFF
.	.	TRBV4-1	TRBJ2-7	TGCGCCAGCAGCCAAGAGGCGCAGGGACTCGAGCAGTACTTC	CASSQEAQGLEQYF
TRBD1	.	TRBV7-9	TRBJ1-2	TGTGCCAGCAGCTCCACAACCGAGACAGGGGGCCGTGGCTACACCTTC	CASSSTTETGGRGYTF
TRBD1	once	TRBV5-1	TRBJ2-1	TGCGCCAGCTGTTGGACAGGACTCAATGAGCAGTTCTTC	CASCWTGLNEQFF
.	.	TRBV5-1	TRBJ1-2	TGCGCCAGCAGCCCGCGCCCCGCGGGGGACTATGGCTACACCTTC	CASSPRPAGDYGYTF
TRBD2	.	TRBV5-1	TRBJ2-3	TGCGCCAGCAGCGGTGCCCAGCGGGAGGTGACAGATACGCAGTATTTT	CASSGAQREVTDTQYF
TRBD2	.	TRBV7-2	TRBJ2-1	TGTGCCAGCAGCCCCCAGGGACTAGCTGGCTACAATGAGCAGTTCTTC	CASSPQGLAGYNEQFF
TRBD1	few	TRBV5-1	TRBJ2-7	TGCGCCAGCAGTCGCGACAGGGAAACCTACGAGCAGTACTTC	CASSRDRETYEQYF
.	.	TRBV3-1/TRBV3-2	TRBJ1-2	TGTGCCAGCAGCCAAGTAGGAGACAGGAATAATGGCTACACCTTC	CASSQVGDRNNGYTF
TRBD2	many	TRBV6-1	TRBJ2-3	TGTGCCAGCAGTGAAGCGCGCGGGGGAGCAGATACGCAGTATTTT	CASSEARGGADTQYF
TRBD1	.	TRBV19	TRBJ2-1	TGTGCCAGTAGCGTGCCGGGACAGGGTTATAATGAGCAGTTCTTC	CASSVPGQGYNEQFF
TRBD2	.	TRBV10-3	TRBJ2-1	TGTGCCACTTTGGGACTAGCGGAGGGCGGTGAGCAGTTCTTC	CATLGLAEGGEQFF
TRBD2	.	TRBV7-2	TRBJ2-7	TGTGCCAGCAGCTTAGTGGCGGGAGTTGGCTACGAGCAGTACTTC	CASSLVAGVGYEQYF
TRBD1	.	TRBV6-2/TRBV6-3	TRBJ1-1	TGTGCCAGCAGTTACTCAACCAGGGGGAGCTCGGCTTTCTTT	CASSYSTRGSSAFF
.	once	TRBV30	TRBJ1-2	TGTGCCTGGAGTGTCGGGACATTCGCAACCGGCTACACCTTC	CAWSVGTFATGYTF
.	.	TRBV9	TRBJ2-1	TGTGCCAGCAGCGTAGGTACCAGGTCCAATGAGCAGTTCTTC	CASSVGTRSNEQFF
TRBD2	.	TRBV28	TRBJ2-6	TGTGCCAGCAGTTTTGTGACTAGCGGGAGCTCTGGGGCCAACGTCCTGACTTTC	CASSFVTSGSSGANVLTF
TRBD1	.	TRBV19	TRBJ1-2	TGTGCCAGTAGTATCGACAGGGAGAGTTATGGCTACACCTTC	CASSIDRESYGYTF
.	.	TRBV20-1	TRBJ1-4	TGCAGTGCTAGTTCCAGATCTGCAACTAATGAAAAACTGTTTTTT	CSASSRSATNEKLFF
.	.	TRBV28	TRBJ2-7	TGTGCCAGCAGTTTATTCCAGAATTCCTACGAGCAGTACTTC	CASSLFQNSYEQYF